This TCR beta chain was recorded in a study of T-cell reconstitution after alpha-beta-depleted transplantation in children. Whole-study findings and limits: Reportedly, alpha-beta T cells present about two months post-transplant originated from several hundred expanded clones of graft origin.

TCRbeta library preparation incorporated unique molecular identifiers. Each CDR3 protein is one row after TCRdb ran MiXCR on the PCR reads. The data contain a few hundred thousand distinct CDR3 sequences, around 27% of them singletons. This clonotype was detected only a few times. The antigen is unknown. The clonotype originates from a boy less than two years old with Wiskott-Aldrich syndrome, due to receive a stem cell transplant. Sequencing used PBMCs, obtained before TCRalphabeta/CD19-depleted stem cell transplant.

The CDR3 spells CATLRDGQETQYF. The CDR3 DNA sequence: TGTGCCACCTTACGGGACGGACAAGAGACCCAGTACTTC. This chain uses TRBV7-9 with TRBJ2-5; either TRBD1 or TRBD2 may fit D (5 bases each). In germline, CDR1 is SEHNR, CDR2 FQNEAQ (reference sequence). V lost 10 bases, J lost 2 bases, and 14 bases lay in between. The CDR3 runs to 13 residues.